The following is a T cell receptor beta chain sequence with its context. Its specificity is not known. The sample belongs to a study of CD8+CD57+ T cells in acquired aplastic anemia. On the study more broadly: Sorted CD4+ plus CD8+ cells gave DNA averaging roughly 2.9 ug.

The CDR3 sequence is 13 residues long. Germline V lookup: CDR1 SQVTM, CDR2 ANQGSEA. Trimming pared 8 bases from V and 3 bases from J, leaving 16 bases between. Only patients with CD8+CD57+ cell expansion on flow cytometry were chosen for sequencing. None of the patients had been given any therapy when their blood was sampled. Findings of the study overall: Any difference that existed in CD8+ Simpson's diversity between patients and controls was not significant. Some 29 shared CD8+ CDR3s appeared highly expressed within patients' immunodominant clones.

Genomic DNA constituted the template upon which TCR beta VDJ and CDR3 profiling was performed. TCRdb reprocessed the reads via MiXCR and lists one record per CDR3 protein. This table holds around 80,000 distinct CDR3 sequences, around 70% found once. The origin of this receptor is a human donor with aplastic anemia. The chain is built from TRBV29-1 and TRBJ1-1, with no clear D. Sequenced sample: sorted CD4+, CD8+, or CD8+CD57+ T cells (not recorded which) from PBMCs. The CDR3 sequence: CSFGMRVDTEAFF. The DNA of the CDR3 is TGCAGCTTCGGAATGAGGGTAGACACTGAAGCTTTCTTT.